This TCR beta chain was found in a study of T cell responses to AZD1222 COVID-19 vaccine. TCRdb's copy holds only in-frame clones and misses some; the assay was immunoSEQ multiplex PCR. Of 78,000 or so clones in the sample, about 87% were seen once. A note on this clone: Its antigen is still unknown.

The CDR3 consists of 15 residues. The junction had 9 bases not matched to a gene; V was cut back by 6 bases and J by 7 bases. CDR1 is ENHRY, CDR2 SYGVKD, per germline. General observations from the study: Clonal diversity was possibly underestimated, and white British individuals and females predominated among donors.

Source: peripheral blood, taken on day 0 of AZD1222 vaccination. This rearrangement joins TRBV10-3 to TRBJ2-1, with 10 bases identical to TRBD2. The source is an adult in good health. As DNA, the CDR3 is TGTGCCATCAGCGATAAGCGGGGGGGCCGTAATGAGCAGTTCTTC. Residues: CAISDKRGGRNEQFF.